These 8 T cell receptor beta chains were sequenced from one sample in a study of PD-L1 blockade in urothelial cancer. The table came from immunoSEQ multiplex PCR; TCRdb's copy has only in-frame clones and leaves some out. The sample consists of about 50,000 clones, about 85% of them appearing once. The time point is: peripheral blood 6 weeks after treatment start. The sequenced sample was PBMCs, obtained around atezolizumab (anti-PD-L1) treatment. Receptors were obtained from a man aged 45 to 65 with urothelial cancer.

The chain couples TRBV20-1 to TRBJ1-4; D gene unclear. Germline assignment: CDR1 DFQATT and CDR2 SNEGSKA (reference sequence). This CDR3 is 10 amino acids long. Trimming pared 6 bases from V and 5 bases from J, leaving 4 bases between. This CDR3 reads CSARNEKLFF. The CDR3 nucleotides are TGCAGTGCCCGGAATGAAAAACTGTTTTTT.

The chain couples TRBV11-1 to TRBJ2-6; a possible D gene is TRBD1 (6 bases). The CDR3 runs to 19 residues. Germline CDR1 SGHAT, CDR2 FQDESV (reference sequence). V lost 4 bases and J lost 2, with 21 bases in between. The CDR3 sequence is CASSSDLGQGSAGANVLTF. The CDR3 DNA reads TGTGCCAGCAGCTCCGATTTAGGGCAGGGGAGTGCTGGGGCCAACGTCCTGACTTTC.

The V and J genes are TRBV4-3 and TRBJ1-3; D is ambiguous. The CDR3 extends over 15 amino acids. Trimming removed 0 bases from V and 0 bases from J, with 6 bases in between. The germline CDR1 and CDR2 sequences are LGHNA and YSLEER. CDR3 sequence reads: CASSQDRSSGNTIYF. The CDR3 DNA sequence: TGCGCCAGCAGCCAAGATCGCAGCTCTGGAAACACCATATATTTT.

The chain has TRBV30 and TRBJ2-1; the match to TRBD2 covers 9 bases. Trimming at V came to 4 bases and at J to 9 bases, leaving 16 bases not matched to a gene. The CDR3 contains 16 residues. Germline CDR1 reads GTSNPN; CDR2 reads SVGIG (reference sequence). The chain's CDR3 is CAWTPPGSGSRGEQFF. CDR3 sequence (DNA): TGTGCCTGGACCCCCCCAGGTAGCGGGAGTCGGGGTGAGCAGTTCTTC. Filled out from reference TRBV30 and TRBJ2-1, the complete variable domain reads SQTIHQWPATLVQPVGSPLSLECTVEGTSNPNLYWYRQAAGRGLQLLFYSVGIGQISSEVPQNLSASRPQDRQFILSSKKLLLSDSGFYLCAWTPPGSGSRGEQFFGPGTRLTVL.

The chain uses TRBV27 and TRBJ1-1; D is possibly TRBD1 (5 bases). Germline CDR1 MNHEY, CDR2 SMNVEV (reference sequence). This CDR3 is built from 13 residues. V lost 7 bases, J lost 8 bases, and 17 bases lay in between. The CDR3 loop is CASILGVLAEAFF. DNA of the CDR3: TGTGCCAGCATTCTAGGGGTCCTCGCGGAAGCTTTCTTT.

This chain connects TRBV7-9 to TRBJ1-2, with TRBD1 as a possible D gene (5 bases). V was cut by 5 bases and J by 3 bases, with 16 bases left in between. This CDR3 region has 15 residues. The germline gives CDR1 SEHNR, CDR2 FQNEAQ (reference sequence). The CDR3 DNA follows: TGTGCCAGCAGCCGAGTATGGGGCCGCGACTATGGCTACACCTTC. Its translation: CASSRVWGRDYGYTF.

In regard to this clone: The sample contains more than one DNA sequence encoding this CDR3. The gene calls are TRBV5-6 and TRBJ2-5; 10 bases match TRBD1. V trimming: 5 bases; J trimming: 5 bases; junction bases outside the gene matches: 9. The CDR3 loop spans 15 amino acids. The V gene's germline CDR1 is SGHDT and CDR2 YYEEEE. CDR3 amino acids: CASSLTGQGSETQYF. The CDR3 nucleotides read TGTGCCAGCAGTTTAACGGGACAGGGGTCGGAGACCCAGTACTTC.

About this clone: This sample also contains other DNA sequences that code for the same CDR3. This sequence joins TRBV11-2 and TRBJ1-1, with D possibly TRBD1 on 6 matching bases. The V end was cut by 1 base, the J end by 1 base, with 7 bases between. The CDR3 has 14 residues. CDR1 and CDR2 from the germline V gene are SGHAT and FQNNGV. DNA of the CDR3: TGTGCCAGCAGCTTAGGAGGGGGGAACACTGAAGCTTTCTTT. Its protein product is CASSLGGGNTEAFF.